This TCR beta chain was identified in a study of human T cells and chemical hapten exposure. Study overall: Upper-back patch tests with 0.01% DPC were read at 6 days.

Described time point: pre-sensitization, week 0. Described treatment: therapeutic diphenylcyclopropenone sensitization with weekly scalp DPC. Those who donated were patients with alopecia, 18 to 70 years of age, and suitable for DPC. Study results and limitations: TCRs above 1 in 1000 frequency stayed constant with DPC sensitization.

This clonotype was picked up a small number of times. Its specificity is unknown. Germline assignment: CDR1 MNHEY and CDR2 SMNVEV (reference sequence). The junction had 3 bases not matched to a gene; V was cut back by 1 base and J by 8 bases. The CDR3 extends over 13 amino acids. Using its own MiXCR run on the RACE reads, TCRdb lists one record per CDR3 protein. The sample consists of about 350,000 distinct CDR3 sequences, 4.5% to 7% of them appearing once. Sequencing was performed on whole blood, taken in connection with sensitization to the hapten diphenylcyclopropenone (DPC). The V and J genes are TRBV27 and TRBJ1-1; the match to TRBD1 covers 8 bases. The TCR comes from a woman aged 18-29 years with alopecia areata. Some clones in this sample may be carry-over from other donors' samples. DNA for the CDR3: TGTGCCAGCAGTTTATACAGGACAGGGGAAGCTTTCTTT. Its translation is CASSLYRTGEAFF.